The 16 T cell receptor beta chains presented below share a single source sample, sequenced in a study of cytomegalovirus exposure and HLA in healthy donors. The PCR ran on 60 Vbeta and 13 Jbeta primers. TCRdb keeps only in-frame clones here, not all; method: immunoSEQ multiplex PCR. The table lists approximately 200,000 clones, around 79% of them singletons. Material: PBMCs. Receptor source: a girl aged 5-17 years in good health and CMV-seropositive.

The gene calls are TRBV6-5 and TRBJ1-4, with 8 bases fitting TRBD1. Germline-derived CDR1 and CDR2 are MNHEY and SVGAGI. The CDR3 runs to 14 residues. V was clipped by 4 bases and J by 7 bases; unmatched bases: 5. The CDR3 nucleotides read TGTGCCAGCAGTTCAGGGGGCAGGAGTGAAAAACTGTTTTTT. Translating it yields CASSSGGRSEKLFF.

The chain combines TRBV9 with TRBJ2-7, with a possible D match to TRBD1 (5 bases). CDR1 and CDR2 from the germline V gene are SGDLS and YYNGEE. The CDR3 is made up of 14 amino acids. V lost 3 bases, J lost 6 bases, and 16 bases lay in between. In nucleotides, the CDR3 is TGTGCCAGCAGCGGGAGCCTAGGGGCCCTCGAGCAGTACTTC. Encoded protein: CASSGSLGALEQYF. Full variable domain (outside the CDR3, taken from reference TRBV9 and TRBJ2-7): DSGVTQTPKHLITATGQRVTLRCSPRSGDLSVYWYQQSLDQGLQFLIQYYNGEERAKGNILERFSAQQFPDLHSELNLSSLELGDSALYFCASSGSLGALEQYFGPGTRLTVT.

This clone was observed a few times. The chain couples TRBV18 to TRBJ2-7, with 10 bases matching TRBD1. The CDR3 is 16 amino acids. CDR1 is KGHSH and CDR2 is LQKENI in the germline V gene. The trim removed 4 bases at V and 7 bases at J, leaving 13 bases unmatched. The CDR3 region is CASSRENRDRGGEQYF. CDR3 in DNA: TGTGCCAGCTCACGGGAGAACCGGGACAGGGGCGGGGAGCAGTACTTC.

In its sample, this clone was seen once. The chain combines TRBV5-1 with TRBJ2-5; 12 bases are shared with TRBD2. Trimming cost V 3 bases and J 7 bases; bases outside gene matches: 7. Germline CDR1 reads SGHRS; CDR2 reads YFSETQ. This CDR3 has 15 residues. Here the CDR3 reads CASSSRLAGAGTQYF. The CDR3 DNA reads as TGCGCCAGCAGCTCCCGACTAGCGGGGGCGGGGACCCAGTACTTC.

The chain combines TRBV6-5 with TRBJ1-2; the D gene is possibly TRBD1 (6 bases). The CDR3 covers 14 residues. The germline V and J ends were trimmed by 5 bases and 4 bases, with 14 bases remaining between them. CDR1 MNHEY and CDR2 SVGAGI come from the germline V gene. The CDR3 loop is CASSTWDTSYGYTF. The CDR3 DNA reads TGTGCCAGCAGTACTTGGGACACGAGCTATGGCTACACCTTC.

This chain connects TRBV10-2 to TRBJ1-2; D unclear. The V end lost 3 bases, the J end lost 2 bases, and 4 bases lay between the germline ends. CDR1 is WSHSY, CDR2 SAAADI, per germline. The CDR3 length is 12 residues. CDR3 sequence reads: CASSDANYGYTF. DNA for the CDR3: TGCGCCAGCAGTGATGCGAACTATGGCTACACCTTC.

The genes are TRBV6-5 and TRBJ1-1; no definite D call. Per the germline V gene, CDR1 is MNHEY and CDR2 is SVGAGI. Between the trimmed V and J ends, which lost 2 bases and 0 bases, there was a span of 7 bases. The CDR3 has 14 amino acids. The CDR3 nucleotides are TGTGCCAGCAGTTACGGGCAGCTGAACACTGAAGCTTTCTTT. This codes for CASSYGQLNTEAFF.

This clone was seen just once. This chain uses TRBV29-1 with TRBJ1-1, with a possible D match to TRBD1 (6 bases). Trimming stripped 6 bases from V and 2 bases from J, with 13 bases between. This CDR3 region has 13 residues. Germline values: CDR1 SQVTM, CDR2 ANQGSEA. The CDR3 sequence is CSVIRDTNTEAFF. The DNA for the CDR3 is TGCAGCGTCATCCGGGACACCAACACTGAAGCTTTCTTT.

The chain joins TRBV30 to TRBJ1-1; unclear D gene. Trimming took off 1 base at V and 8 bases at J, with 11 bases between the two ends. The germline V gene encodes CDR1 GTSNPN and CDR2 SVGIG (reference sequence). The CDR3 has 12 amino acids. The CDR3 here is CAWSGERVEAFF. CDR3 bases: TGTGCCTGGAGTGGGGAGAGGGTGGAAGCTTTCTTT.

This clone was detected a few times. The gene calls are TRBV10-3 and TRBJ1-3; D possibly corresponds to TRBD1 (6 bases). Germline-derived CDR1 and CDR2 are ENHRY and SYGVKD. This CDR3 has 12 residues. Trimming stripped 4 bases from V and 8 bases from J, with 9 bases between. This CDR3 reads CAISVQGYTIYF. The CDR3 region has the DNA TGTGCCATCAGTGTACAGGGCTACACCATATATTTT.

The chain joins TRBV13 to TRBJ2-3, with 8 bases fitting TRBD2. The V gene end was trimmed by 5 bases and the J gene end by 4 bases; junction bases not matched to a gene: 5. CDR1 is PRHDT and CDR2 is FYEKMQ in the germline V gene (reference sequence). The CDR3 loop spans 14 amino acids. In DNA, the CDR3 is TGTGCCAGCAGCCGGGGGGGACGTGCAGATACGCAGTATTTT. Amino acids: CASSRGGRADTQYF.

The gene calls are TRBV14 and TRBJ2-1; unclear D gene. Trimming took 1 base from V and 10 from J, leaving 11 bases between them. The CDR3 runs to 13 residues. From germline, CDR1 is SGHDN and CDR2 FVKESK. CDR3 coding DNA: TGTGCCAGCAGCCAAGCCCGCTCACTCGAGCAGTTCTTC. As protein: CASSQARSLEQFF.

The V call is TRBV19, the J call TRBJ1-5; D is unresolved. Germline CDR1 reads LNHDA; CDR2 reads SQIVND (reference sequence). The CDR3 runs to 15 residues. The V end was cut by 3 bases, the J end by 3 bases, with 12 bases between. CDR3 nucleotide sequence: TGTGCCAGTAGTATGGGAGGAGGAGTCAATCAGCCCCAGCATTTT. Translated: CASSMGGGVNQPQHF.

To note about this clone: The junction shows a germline mismatch at one end, possibly a read error. The chain links TRBV7-6 to TRBJ2-7; TRBD1 agrees at 10 bases. Germline lookup yields CDR1 SGHVS and CDR2 FNYEAQ. The CDR3 is 13 amino acids. CDR3: CASSGDRGYGQYF. In DNA, the CDR3 is TGTGCCAGCAGCGGGGACAGGGGCTACGGGCAGTACTTC.

The genes are TRBV4-2 and TRBJ2-5; TRBD1 agrees at 8 bases. The germline V gene encodes CDR1 LGHNA and CDR2 YNFKEQ. V trimming: 0 bases; J trimming: 5 bases; junction bases outside the gene matches: 8. This CDR3 contains 16 residues. The DNA of the CDR3 is TGTGCCAGCAGCCAAGATCCAGGGGGCGCAGGGGAGACCCAGTACTTC. It yields the protein CASSQDPGGAGETQYF.

The gene calls are TRBV27 and TRBJ2-3, with 8 positions matching TRBD2. CDR3 length: 18 residues. V was pared by 6 bases and J by 0 bases, with 14 bases of the junction left unmatched. Per the germline V gene, CDR1 is MNHEY and CDR2 is SMNVEV (reference sequence). CDR3 nucleotide sequence: TGTGCCAGCAGCCGCTCGGTGGGCGGGGGGTATAGCACAGATACGCAGTATTTT. It codes for CASSRSVGGGYSTDTQYF.